The entry that follows covers one TCR beta chain sequence. Its target is not known. Trimming stripped 6 bases from V and 0 bases from J, with 6 bases between. This CDR3 is 14 amino acids long. Germline V gene data show CDR1 as KGHSH and CDR2 as LQKENI. The data derive from a study of CD8+ T cells in alopecia areata. General study findings and limits: Significant decreases in scalp clonality and expanded CD8+ clones followed tofacitinib treatment.

In each case, RNA was isolated and then reverse transcribed into cDNA as the sequencing template. Generated by immunoSEQ multiplex PCR, the TCRdb table keeps only in-frame clones and is missing some. Among 200,000 to 250,000 clones, about 58% were seen once, and the ten largest hold roughly 1.5%. Stated treatment: oral pan-JAK inhibitor, 5-10 mg twice daily. Alopecia areata patients gave lesional scalp punch biopsies and peripheral blood samples. Sorting separated CD4+ and CD8+ T cells out of PBMCs. The sample here was CD4+ T cells sorted from blood, taken at week 4, from a patient treated with tofacitinib. This chain uses TRBV18 with TRBJ2-6; D not resolved. This TCR derives from a human donor with alopecia areata. Here the CDR3 reads CASSNPSGANVLTF. The CDR3 DNA reads as TGTGCCAGCTCCAATCCCTCTGGGGCCAACGTCCTGACTTTC.